These 11 T cell receptor beta chains share one sample of origin, sequenced in a study of blood T cell repertoires in COVID-19. Profiling relied on immunoSEQ multiplex PCR, and the TCRdb table lists in-frame clones only, not all of them. In the table there are about 150,000 clones, roughly four fifths of which are singletons. Sequenced sample: PBMCs or T cells enriched from blood (not recorded which). The origin of the receptors is a man between 50 and 59 years old who had recovered from COVID-19.

V is TRBV7-8 and J is TRBJ2-5; 13 bases align to TRBD2. V dropped 0 bases and J dropped 1; count of bases not matched to a gene: 2. CDR1 is SGHVS, CDR2 FQNEAQ, per germline. The CDR3 has 17 amino acids. The CDR3, as DNA: TGTGCCAGCAGCTTAGCGGGACTAGCGGGGTCCCAAGAGACCCAGTACTTC. It specifies CASSLAGLAGSQETQYF. The complete variable domain, with remaining parts taken from reference TRBV7-8 and TRBJ2-5, reads GAGVSQSPRYKVAKRGQDVALRCDPISGHVSLFWYQQALGQGPEFLTYFQNEAQLDKSGLPSDRFFAERPEGSVSTLKIQRTQQEDSAVYLCASSLAGLAGSQETQYFGPGTRLLVL.

CDR3 amino acids: CSAQGNSPLHF. The CDR3 bases are TGCTCCGCGCAGGGCAATTCACCCCTCCACTTT. The rearrangement joins TRBV20-1 to TRBJ1-6; the D gene is possibly TRBD1 (5 bases). This CDR3 contains 11 residues. From germline, CDR1 is DFQATT and CDR2 SNEGSKA (reference sequence).

The J gene is TRBJ2-7, the V gene TRBV11-3, with D hard to call. This CDR3 has 14 amino acids. Germline assignment: CDR1 SGHNT and CDR2 YENEEA. Trimming shortened V by 0 bases and J by 3 bases, and 9 bases separated the two germline ends. Here the CDR3 reads CASSLDQVGYEQYF. CDR3 nucleotide sequence: TGTGCCAGCAGCTTAGATCAGGTAGGCTACGAGCAGTACTTC.

The chain links TRBV5-5 to TRBJ1-5, with TRBD1 matching over 7 bases. The V and J ends lost 0 bases and 6 bases, in that order; junction bases with no gene match: 6. CDR1 and CDR2 (germline): SGHKS, YYEKEE (reference sequence). The CDR3 spans 15 residues. The CDR3 loop reads CASSLGQGGGQPQHF. The DNA for the CDR3 is TGTGCCAGCAGCTTGGGACAGGGAGGAGGTCAGCCCCAGCATTTT.

The chain is built from TRBV7-8 and TRBJ2-3, with 7 bases fitting TRBD2. Per germline, CDR1 SGHVS and CDR2 FQNEAQ. CDR3 length: 16 amino acids. V was pared by 5 bases and J by 6 bases, with 14 bases of the junction left unmatched. The CDR3 reads CASSIRLAGSRDTQYF. In DNA form, the CDR3 reads TGTGCCAGCAGCATTAGACTAGCCGGCTCTAGGGATACGCAGTATTTT.

This chain links TRBV6-5 with TRBJ1-2, with TRBD1 as a possible D gene (5 bases). The V end lost 5 bases, the J end lost 0 bases, and 13 bases lay between the germline ends. The CDR3 runs 15 residues. Germline CDR1 is MNHEY and CDR2 is SVGAGI. In DNA, the CDR3 is TGTGCCAGCAGTCACGGGGGGGATTCTAACTATGGCTACACCTTC. Translating gives CASSHGGDSNYGYTF.

The chain uses TRBV19 and TRBJ1-5; TRBD1 matches 9 bases. The CDR3 sequence is 16 residues long. Losses at the gene ends were 3 bases for V and 7 bases for J; bases not matched to a gene: 10. Germline CDR1 LNHDA, CDR2 SQIVND (reference sequence). Written as DNA, the CDR3 is TGTGCCAGTAGTATGGCACCGGGACAGGGACGGCAGCCCCAGCATTTT. This sequence encodes CASSMAPGQGRQPQHF.

This clone was detected once. This rearrangement joins TRBV18 to TRBJ2-1; TRBD1 matches at 7 bases. Germline lookup yields CDR1 KGHSH and CDR2 LQKENI. The CDR3 is 15 amino acids. After removal of 5 bases from V and 5 bases from J, the junction contained 9 bases not matched to a gene. The CDR3 nucleotides read TGTGCCAGCTCAGGTTTGATTGGGACAGACAATGAGCAGTTCTTC. It yields the protein CASSGLIGTDNEQFF.

This clone was picked up one time. In DNA, the CDR3 is TGCAGCGTTCGACAGGGAGGTGGCTACGAGCAGTACTTC. This codes for CSVRQGGGYEQYF. The rearrangement joins TRBV29-1 to TRBJ2-7; TRBD1 is a possible D gene (7 bases). The CDR3 is made up of 13 amino acids. Between the trimmed V and J ends, which lost 5 bases and 3 bases, there was a span of 14 bases. Germline V gene sequence: CDR1 SQVTM, CDR2 ANQGSEA.

The chain combines TRBV7-2 with TRBJ1-2; D is unclear. CDR1 is SGHTA, CDR2 FQGNSA, per germline. The CDR3 consists of 13 residues. V gave up 4 bases and J gave up 5 bases, with 11 bases separating them. The CDR3 loop is CASSSDTDYGYTF. DNA for the CDR3: TGTGCCAGCAGCTCTGACACGGATTATGGCTACACCTTC.

This chain joins TRBV5-5 and TRBJ2-1, with 13 bases identical to TRBD2. V dropped 0 bases and J dropped 7; count of bases not matched to a gene: 10. CDR3 size: 18 residues. CDR1 is SGHKS, CDR2 YYEKEE, per germline (reference sequence). The CDR3 coding sequence is TGTGCCAGCAGCTTGGAGTTCAGCGGGACTAGCGGGGTTAATGAGCAGTTCTTC. This sequence encodes CASSLEFSGTSGVNEQFF.